This T cell receptor beta chain was sequenced in a study of radiation and T cells in renal cell carcinoma. Profiling relied on immunoSEQ multiplex PCR, and the TCRdb table lists in-frame clones only, not all of them. Of approximately 150,000 clones listed, about 86% are singletons. Study-wide points: No pretreatment tumor biopsies were available for baseline clonotypes. From baseline, blood top tumor clonotypes peaked at 2 weeks post-radiation.

Regarding time point: blood 4 weeks post-SBRT, at nephrectomy. Treatment given: 15 Gy SBRT to primary tumor, nephrectomy 4 weeks later. Nephrectomy followed 15 Gy stereotactic body radiation by 4 weeks. The tumor was a clear cell renal cell carcinoma. The CDR3 sequence is 13 residues long. J lost 5 bases, V lost 10 bases, and 10 bases had no gene match. Germline values: CDR1 MGHDK, CDR2 SYGVNS. With respect to this clone: Its target is not known.

The material was blood, obtained from a patient whose treatment included radiotherapy and nephrectomy. The clonotype comes from a woman aged 45-65 years with renal cell carcinoma. The chain couples TRBV25-1 to TRBJ2-7, with 8 nucleotides matching TRBD1. The CDR3 here is CANPRDRRDEQYF. CDR3 nucleotide sequence: TGTGCCAACCCCCGGGACAGGAGGGACGAGCAGTACTTC.